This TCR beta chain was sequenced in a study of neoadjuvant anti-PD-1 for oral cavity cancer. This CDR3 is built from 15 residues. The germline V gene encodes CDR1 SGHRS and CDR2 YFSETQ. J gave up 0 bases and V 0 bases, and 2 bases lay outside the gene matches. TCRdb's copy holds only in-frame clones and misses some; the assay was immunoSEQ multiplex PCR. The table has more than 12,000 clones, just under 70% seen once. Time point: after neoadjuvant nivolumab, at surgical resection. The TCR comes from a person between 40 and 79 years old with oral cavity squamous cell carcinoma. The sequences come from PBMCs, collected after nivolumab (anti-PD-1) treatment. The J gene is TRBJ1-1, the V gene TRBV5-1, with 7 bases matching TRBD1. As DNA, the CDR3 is TGCGCCAGCAGCTTGGGGGGACAGCTGAACACTGAAGCTTTCTTT. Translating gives CASSLGGQLNTEAFF.